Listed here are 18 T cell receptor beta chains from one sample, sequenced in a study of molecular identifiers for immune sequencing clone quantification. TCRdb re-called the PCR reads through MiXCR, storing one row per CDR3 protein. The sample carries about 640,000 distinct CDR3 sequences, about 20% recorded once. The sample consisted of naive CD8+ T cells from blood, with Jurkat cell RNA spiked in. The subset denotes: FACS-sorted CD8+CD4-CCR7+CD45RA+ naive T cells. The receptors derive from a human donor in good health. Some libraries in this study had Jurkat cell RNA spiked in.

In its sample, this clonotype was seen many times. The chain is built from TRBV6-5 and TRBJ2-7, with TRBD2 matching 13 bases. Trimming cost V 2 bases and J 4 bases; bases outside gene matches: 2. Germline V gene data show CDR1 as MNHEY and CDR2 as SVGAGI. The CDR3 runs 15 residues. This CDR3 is CASSYTGLAGYEQYF. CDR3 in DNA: TGTGCCAGCAGTTACACGGGACTAGCGGGATACGAGCAGTACTTC.

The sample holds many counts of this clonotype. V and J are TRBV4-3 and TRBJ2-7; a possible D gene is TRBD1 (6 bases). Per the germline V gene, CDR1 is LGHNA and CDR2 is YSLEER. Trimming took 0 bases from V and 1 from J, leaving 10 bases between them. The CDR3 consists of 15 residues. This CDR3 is CASSQDYGTSYEQYF. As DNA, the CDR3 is TGCGCCAGCAGCCAAGATTATGGGACATCCTACGAGCAGTACTTC.

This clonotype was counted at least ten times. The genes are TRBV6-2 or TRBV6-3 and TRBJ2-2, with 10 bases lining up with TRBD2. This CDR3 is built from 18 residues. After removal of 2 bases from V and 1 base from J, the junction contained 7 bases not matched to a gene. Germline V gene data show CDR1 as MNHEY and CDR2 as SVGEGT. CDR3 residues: CASSYPLAGALNTGELFF. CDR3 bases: TGTGCCAGCAGTTACCCCCTAGCGGGAGCCCTGAACACCGGGGAGCTGTTTTTT.

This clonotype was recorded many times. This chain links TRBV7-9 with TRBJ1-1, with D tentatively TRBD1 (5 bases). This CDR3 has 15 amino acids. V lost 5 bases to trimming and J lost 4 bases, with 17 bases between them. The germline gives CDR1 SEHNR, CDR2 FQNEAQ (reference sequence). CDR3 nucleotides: TGTGCCAGCAGCGAACCCCCAGGGTCTGGCACTGAAGCTTTCTTT. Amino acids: CASSEPPGSGTEAFF.

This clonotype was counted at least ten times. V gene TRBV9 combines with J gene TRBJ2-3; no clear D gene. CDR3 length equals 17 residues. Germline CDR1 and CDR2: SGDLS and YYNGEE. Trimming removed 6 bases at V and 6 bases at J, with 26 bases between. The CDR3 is CASNGFGSGLSSDTQYF. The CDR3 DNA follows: TGTGCCAGCAATGGATTTGGATCCGGTTTAAGTTCGGATACGCAGTATTTT.

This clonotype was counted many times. The CDR3 region is CASSPTTSVYEQYF. In nucleotides, the CDR3 is TGTGCCAGCAGCCCTACGACTAGCGTCTACGAGCAGTACTTC. The chain carries TRBV9 and TRBJ2-7; 8 bases line up with TRBD2. CDR3 length equals 14 residues. From germline, CDR1 is SGDLS and CDR2 YYNGEE. V lost 4 bases, J lost 3 bases, and 6 bases stayed unmatched.

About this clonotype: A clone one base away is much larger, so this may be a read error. In DNA form, the CDR3 reads TGTGCCAGCAGTGTATCCTGGGCCTACGAGCAGTACTTC. Protein sequence: CASSVSWAYEQYF. The rearrangement joins TRBV27 to TRBJ2-7; unclear D gene. The CDR3 extends over 13 amino acids. Germline lookup yields CDR1 MNHEY and CDR2 SMNVEV (reference sequence).

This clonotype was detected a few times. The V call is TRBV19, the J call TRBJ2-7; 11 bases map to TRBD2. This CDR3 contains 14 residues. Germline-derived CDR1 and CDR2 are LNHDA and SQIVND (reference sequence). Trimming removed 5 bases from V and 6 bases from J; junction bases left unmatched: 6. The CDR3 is CASSARLAGFEQYF. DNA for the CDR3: TGTGCCAGTAGTGCGCGACTAGCGGGATTCGAGCAGTACTTC. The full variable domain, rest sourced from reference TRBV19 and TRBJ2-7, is DGGITQSPKYLFRKEGQNVTLSCEQNLNHDAMYWYRQDPGQGLRLIYYSQIVNDFQKGDIAEGYSVSREKKESFPLTVTSAQKNPTAFYLCASSARLAGFEQYFGPGTRLTVT.

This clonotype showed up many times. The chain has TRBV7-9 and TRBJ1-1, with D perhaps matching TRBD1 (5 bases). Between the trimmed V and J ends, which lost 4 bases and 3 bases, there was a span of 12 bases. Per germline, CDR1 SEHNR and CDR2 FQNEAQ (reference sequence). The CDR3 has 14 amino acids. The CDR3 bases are TGTGCCAGCAGCTCGTCGCAGGGATACACTGAAGCTTTCTTT. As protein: CASSSSQGYTEAFF.

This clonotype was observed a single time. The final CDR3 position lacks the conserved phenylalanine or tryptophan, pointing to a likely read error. Here the CDR3 reads CASSQEDNQPQHS. The CDR3 DNA is TGCGCCAGCAGCCAAGAGGATAATCAGCCCCAGCATTCT. V usage is TRBV4-3 and J usage is TRBJ1-5, with D unclear. This CDR3 spans 13 amino acids. In germline, CDR1 is LGHNA, CDR2 YSLEER. V was shortened by 0 bases and J by 4 bases, with 4 bases between the two germline ends.

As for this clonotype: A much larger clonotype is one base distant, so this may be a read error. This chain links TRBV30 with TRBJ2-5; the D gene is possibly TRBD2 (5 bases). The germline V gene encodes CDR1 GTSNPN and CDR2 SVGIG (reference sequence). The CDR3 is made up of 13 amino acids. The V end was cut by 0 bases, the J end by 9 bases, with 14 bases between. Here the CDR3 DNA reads TGTGCCTGGAGTGTACTCGGTGGGGAGTCCCAGTACTTC. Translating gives CAWSVLGGESQYF.

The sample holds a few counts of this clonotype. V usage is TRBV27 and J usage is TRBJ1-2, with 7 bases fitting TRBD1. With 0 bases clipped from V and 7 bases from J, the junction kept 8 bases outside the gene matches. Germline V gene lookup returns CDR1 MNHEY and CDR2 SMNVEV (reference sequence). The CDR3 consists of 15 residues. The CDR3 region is CASSLSPGGLGGYTF. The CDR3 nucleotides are TGTGCCAGCAGTTTATCACCAGGGGGGTTAGGTGGCTACACCTTC.

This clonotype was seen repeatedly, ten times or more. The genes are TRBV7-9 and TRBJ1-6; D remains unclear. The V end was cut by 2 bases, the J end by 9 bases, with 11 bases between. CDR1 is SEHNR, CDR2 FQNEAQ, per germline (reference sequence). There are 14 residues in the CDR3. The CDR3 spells CASSLHEISSPLHF. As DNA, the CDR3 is TGTGCCAGCAGCTTACATGAGATTTCTTCACCCCTCCACTTT.

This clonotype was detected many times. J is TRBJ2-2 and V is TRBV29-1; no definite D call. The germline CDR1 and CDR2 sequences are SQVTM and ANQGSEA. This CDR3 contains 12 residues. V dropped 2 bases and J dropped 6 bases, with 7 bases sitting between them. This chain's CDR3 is CSVERAPGELFF. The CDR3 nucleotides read TGCAGCGTTGAAAGGGCGCCCGGGGAGCTGTTTTTT.

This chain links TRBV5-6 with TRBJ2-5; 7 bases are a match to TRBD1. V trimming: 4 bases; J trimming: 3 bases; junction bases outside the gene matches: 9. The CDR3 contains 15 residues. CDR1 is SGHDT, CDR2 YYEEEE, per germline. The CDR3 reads CASSGPTGREETQYF. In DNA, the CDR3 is TGTGCCAGCAGCGGACCGACAGGGCGGGAAGAGACCCAGTACTTC.

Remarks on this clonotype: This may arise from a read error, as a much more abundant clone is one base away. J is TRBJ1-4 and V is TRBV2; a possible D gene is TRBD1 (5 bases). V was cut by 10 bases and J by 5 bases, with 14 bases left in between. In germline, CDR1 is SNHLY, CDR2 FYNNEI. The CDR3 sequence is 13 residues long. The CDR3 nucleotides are TGTGCCAACACCGACAGACGAAATGAAAAACTGTTTTTT. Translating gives CANTDRRNEKLFF.

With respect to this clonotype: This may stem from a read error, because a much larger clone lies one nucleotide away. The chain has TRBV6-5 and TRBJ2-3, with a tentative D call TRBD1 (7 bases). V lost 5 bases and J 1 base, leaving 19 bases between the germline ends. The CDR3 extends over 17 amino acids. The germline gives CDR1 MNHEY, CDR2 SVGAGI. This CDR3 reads CASSQGGIARGTDTQYF. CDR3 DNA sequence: TGTGCCAGCAGTCAGGGGGGTATAGCGCGGGGCACAGATACGCAGTATTTT.

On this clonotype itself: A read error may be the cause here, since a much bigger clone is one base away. The CDR3 here is CTSSYTQDDEQFF. In nucleotides, the CDR3 is TGTACCAGCAGTTACACCCAAGACGATGAGCAGTTCTTC. This chain links TRBV6-5 with TRBJ2-1; D gene unclear. Germline CDR1 is MNHEY and CDR2 is SVGAGI. The CDR3 runs to 13 residues.